This TCR beta chain was recorded in a study of cytomegalovirus exposure and HLA in healthy donors. Primers included in the PCR were 60 Vbeta and 13 Jbeta primers. Generated by immunoSEQ multiplex PCR, the TCRdb table keeps only in-frame clones and is missing some. The sample carries tens of thousands of clones, around 80% recorded once. V shed 4 bases, J shed 3 bases, and the junction held 11 bases outside the gene matches. Germline values: CDR1 LGHNA, CDR2 YNFKEQ. The CDR3 is 17 amino acids. Broader study findings: Further analysis was carried out later, and it showed several of the most significant clusters appearing linked to common viral pathogens.

As to this clone: Its antigen is not known.

Material for sequencing was PBMCs. The receptor comes from a man aged 18 to 30 in good health and CMV-seronegative. The chain uses TRBV4-2 and TRBJ2-3; TRBD2 aligns across 9 bases. In nucleotides, the CDR3 is TGTGCCAGCAGCCCTCTGAGGGGCACTAGCGGGACAGATACGCAGTATTTT. It is translated as CASSPLRGTSGTDTQYF.